The 11 T cell receptor beta chains given below trace back to one sample, sequenced in a study of OX40 agonist ivuxolimab in advanced cancers. The repertoire was sequenced with immunoSEQ multiplex PCR; TCRdb's copy has only in-frame clones and lacks some. The sample consists of tens of thousands of clones, 87% of them appearing once. Source: CD4+ or CD8+ T cells sorted from blood, taken in a trial of the OX40 agonist ivuxolimab. The receptors derive from an adult with an advanced solid tumor such as melanoma, head and neck, liver or kidney cancer.

The chain has TRBV11-2 and TRBJ1-5; a weak D match, TRBD1 (5 bases). The CDR3 spans 13 residues. Germline CDR1 reads SGHAT; CDR2 reads FQNNGV. V lost 0 bases and J 7 bases, leaving 7 bases between the germline ends. In DNA form, the CDR3 reads TGTGCCAGCAGCTTAGATCAGGGACAGCCCCAGCATTTT. Translating gives CASSLDQGQPQHF.

J is TRBJ2-1 and V is TRBV27; TRBD2 matches 10 bases. V gave up 7 bases and J gave up 10 bases; unmatched junction bases: 16. The CDR3 consists of 16 residues. In germline, CDR1 is MNHEY, CDR2 SMNVEV (reference sequence). In nucleotides, the CDR3 is TGTGCCAGCACCTCGCTGGGAGCGGGAGGGCCGGAGGAGCAGTTCTTC. It codes for CASTSLGAGGPEEQFF.

The chain combines TRBV7-2 with TRBJ2-7; D unresolved. Germline-derived CDR1 and CDR2 are SGHTA and FQGNSA. V was cut by 0 bases and J by 5 bases, with 8 bases left in between. The CDR3 extends over 13 amino acids. CDR3: CASSLAGRDEQYF. For the CDR3, the DNA is TGTGCCAGCAGCTTAGCGGGAAGGGACGAGCAGTACTTC.

The rearrangement uses TRBV2 and TRBJ1-4; 7 bases align to TRBD1. V shed 4 bases and J 5 bases; nucleotides not matched to a gene: 4. CDR3 size: 14 residues. Germline V lookup: CDR1 SNHLY, CDR2 FYNNEI. The CDR3 sequence: CASSVGGQNEKLFF. CDR3 sequence (DNA): TGTGCCAGCAGTGTCGGGGGACAGAATGAAAAACTGTTTTTT.

CDR3 residues: CASSFHRGAFTEAFF. The DNA for the CDR3 is TGTGCCAGCAGCTTCCATCGGGGGGCTTTCACTGAAGCTTTCTTT. The V and J genes are TRBV5-4 and TRBJ1-1; a weak D match, TRBD1 (6 bases). In germline, CDR1 is SGHNT, CDR2 YYREEE (reference sequence). This CDR3 is built from 15 residues. Trimming took 2 bases from V and 4 from J, leaving 15 bases between them.

This clone was observed a few times. The chain has TRBV2 and TRBJ1-6; the D is unclear. V lost 8 bases to trimming and J lost 6 bases, with 11 bases between them. Per the germline V gene, CDR1 is SNHLY and CDR2 is FYNNEI. The length of the CDR3 is 13 residues. The CDR3 region is CASGSTFNSPLHF. CDR3 coding DNA: TGTGCCAGCGGGAGTACCTTTAATTCACCCCTCCACTTT.

This rearrangement joins TRBV28 to TRBJ2-7, with 8 bases that match TRBD1. From germline, CDR1 is MDHEN and CDR2 SYDVKM. The CDR3 extends over 14 amino acids. The V and J ends lost 5 bases and 3 bases, in that order; junction bases with no gene match: 6. As DNA, the CDR3 is TGTGCCAGCAGTCCCGGGACAGGCTACTACGAGCAGTACGTC. This sequence encodes CASSPGTGYYEQYV.

The chain recombines TRBV7-8 with TRBJ1-2, with 7 bases identical to TRBD1. The germline V gene encodes CDR1 SGHVS and CDR2 FQNEAQ. The CDR3 totals 13 residues. V was clipped by 5 bases and J by 5 bases; unmatched bases: 5. CDR3 coding DNA: TGTGCCAGCAGCCCTGACAGGGATTATGGCTACACCTTC. It specifies CASSPDRDYGYTF.

This chain joins TRBV5-1 and TRBJ2-7; TRBD2 agrees at 10 bases. Germline trimming cut 4 bases from V and 5 bases from J; bases unmatched to any gene: 12. The CDR3 is 16 amino acids. Germline CDR1 and CDR2: SGHRS and YFSETQ. CDR3 coding DNA: TGCGCCAGCAGCGTACTAACTAGCGGGAATTTCCACGAGCAGTACTTC. This translates into CASSVLTSGNFHEQYF.

This clone has only one observation. This rearrangement joins TRBV5-4 to TRBJ2-5; possibly TRBD2 for D (5 bases). The CDR3 has 16 residues. Germline lookup yields CDR1 SGHNT and CDR2 YYREEE (reference sequence). Trimming removed 0 bases from V and 5 bases from J, with 17 bases in between. CDR3 residues: CASSLGLAAIAETQYF. The CDR3 DNA is TGTGCCAGCAGCTTGGGGCTAGCCGCGATCGCGGAGACCCAGTACTTC.

The rearrangement links TRBV5-1 to TRBJ1-1; no clear D. V dropped 0 bases and J dropped 1 base, with 13 bases sitting between them. The CDR3 totals 16 residues. Germline lookup yields CDR1 SGHRS and CDR2 YFSETQ. The CDR3 DNA reads TGCGCCAGCAGCTTGGGCCCAGCGGACGCGAACACTGAAGCTTTCTTT. Encoded protein: CASSLGPADANTEAFF.